This T cell receptor beta chain was recovered during a study of blood T cell repertoires in COVID-19. As concerns this clone: This CDR3 is also generated by other DNA sequences in the sample.

Some clones are missing from TCRdb's copy, which holds only in-frame ones; the method was immunoSEQ multiplex PCR. In the table there are approximately 180,000 clones, roughly 80% of which are singletons. Looked up from germline, CDR1 is SGDLS and CDR2 is YYNGEE. The CDR3 sequence is 13 residues long. V lost 0 bases and J lost 3, with 6 bases in between. The rearrangement uses TRBV9 and TRBJ1-2, with D uncertain. The material sequenced was PBMCs or T cells enriched from blood (not recorded which). The receptor was derived from a woman in her sixties or seventies with acute COVID-19. The CDR3 is CASSVGSDYGYTF. In DNA form, the CDR3 reads TGTGCCAGCAGCGTAGGCAGTGACTATGGCTACACCTTC. Supplemented by reference TRBV9 and TRBJ1-2, the full variable domain reads DSGVTQTPKHLITATGQRVTLRCSPRSGDLSVYWYQQSLDQGLQFLIQYYNGEERAKGNILERFSAQQFPDLHSELNLSSLELGDSALYFCASSVGSDYGYTFGSGTRLTVV.